The present T cell receptor (beta chain) was sequenced within a study of identical twins. Trimming took 6 bases from V and 5 from J; bases not matched to a gene: 8. This CDR3 is built from 14 residues. A single record per CDR3 protein comes from TCRdb applying MiXCR to the 5' RACE reads. The data show approximately 220,000 distinct CDR3 sequences, with roughly 7.5% seen just once and more than 1.5% held by the top ten. This clonotype was counted at least ten times. This sample also belongs to another study, concerning yellow fever vaccine responses in identical twins.

The chain uses TRBV12-3 or TRBV12-4 and TRBJ2-3, with 7 nucleotides matching TRBD1. Material for sequencing was memory (CD45RO+) T cells sorted from blood. The receptor's source is a young woman in good health. CDR3 loop: CASSLTGEGDTQYF. In DNA, the CDR3 is TGTGCCAGCAGCTTAACAGGGGAAGGAGATACGCAGTATTTT.